This entry concerns a single T cell receptor beta chain. The record originates from a study of blood T cell repertoires in COVID-19. Trimming at V came to 6 bases and at J to 6 bases, leaving 8 bases not matched to a gene. The CDR3 runs 16 residues. Germline CDR1 ENHRY, CDR2 SYGVKD. The data were produced by immunoSEQ multiplex PCR, yet TCRdb's version contains in-frame clones alone and is incomplete. There are roughly 180,000 clones in the sample; 82% occur only once, and 9.5% to 11% lies in the top ten. The receptor's source is a man in his fifties who had recovered from COVID-19. The sample was PBMCs or T cells enriched from blood (not recorded which). The rearrangement links TRBV10-3 to TRBJ1-6; 10 nucleotides align to TRBD1. CDR3 protein: CAISQGQGGTNSPLHF. The CDR3 nucleotides are TGTGCCATCAGCCAAGGACAGGGGGGTACTAATTCACCCCTCCACTTT.